Each of the 9 T cell receptor beta chains below was sequenced from the same sample in a study of blood T cell repertoires in COVID-19. Clones were read by immunoSEQ multiplex PCR, and TCRdb kept only the in-frame ones, dropping some. Of roughly 96,000 clones listed, around 80% were seen once; the top ten hold around 4%. Sequenced material: peripheral blood. Every receptor here comes from a man between 60 and 70 years old with acute or convalescent COVID-19.

This clone has just a few counts. The chain employs TRBV11-3 and TRBJ2-1; 7 bases map to TRBD1. Germline CDR1 is SGHNT and CDR2 is YENEEA. The V and J ends lost 3 bases and 0 bases, in that order; junction bases with no gene match: 5. The CDR3 contains 16 residues. CDR3 nucleotides: TGTGCCAGCAGCTTGACAGGGTTTAGCTCCTACAATGAGCAGTTCTTC. Protein product: CASSLTGFSSYNEQFF.

The V gene is TRBV18, the J gene TRBJ2-7; maybe TRBD1 (5 bases). The CDR3 sequence is 15 residues long. Trimming took 4 bases from V and 2 from J, leaving 15 bases between them. Germline V gene lookup returns CDR1 KGHSH and CDR2 LQKENI. CDR3 nucleotides: TGTGCCAGCTCACTTTCGACAGCGCCTACCTACGAGCAGTACGTC. It encodes CASSLSTAPTYEQYV.

The chain recombines TRBV29-1 with TRBJ2-2, with D tentatively TRBD1 (6 bases). V lost 6 bases and J lost 7, with 15 bases in between. Germline assignment: CDR1 SQVTM and CDR2 ANQGSEA. This CDR3 spans 13 amino acids. This CDR3 reads CSVASGQLGELFF. Written as DNA, the CDR3 is TGCAGCGTCGCCTCGGGACAACTCGGGGAGCTGTTTTTT.

The genes are TRBV27 and TRBJ2-1, with D perhaps TRBD1 (6 bases). Germline-derived CDR1 and CDR2 are MNHEY and SMNVEV (reference sequence). This CDR3 spans 12 amino acids. V lost 6 bases, J lost 7 bases, and 10 bases lay in between. The CDR3 sequence is CASSQRGNEQFF. CDR3 in DNA: TGTGCCAGCAGCCAGAGGGGGAATGAGCAGTTCTTC.

The rearrangement links TRBV12-3 or TRBV12-4 to TRBJ1-1; D call uncertain. The CDR3 extends over 13 amino acids. The V end was cut by 4 bases, the J end by 6 bases, with 12 bases between. CDR3 nucleotide sequence: TGTGCCAGCAGTTCTACCTCGGTGTCTGAAGCTTTCTTT. The encoded protein is CASSSTSVSEAFF.

The CDR3 sequence is CASSLRNTIYF. The CDR3 coding sequence is TGTGCCAGCAGTCTACGAAACACCATATATTTT. The chain carries TRBV12-3 or TRBV12-4 and TRBJ1-3; D is undetermined. V was trimmed by 5 bases and J by 5 bases, leaving 4 bases between them. The CDR3 consists of 11 residues.

The chain links TRBV7-2 to TRBJ2-1, with a weak D call TRBD2 (5 bases). The V and J ends lost 4 bases and 6 bases respectively, with 10 bases between them. CDR1 is SGHTA, CDR2 FQGNSA, per germline. This CDR3 is 13 amino acids long. The CDR3 DNA is TGTGCCAGCAGCTCACGGGGTCCCAATGAGCAGTTCTTC. Residues: CASSSRGPNEQFF.

The V call is TRBV7-2, the J call TRBJ2-1; 8 positions match TRBD2. The V segment lost 3 bases and the J segment 2 bases; nucleotides outside the gene matches: 6. The CDR3 contains 16 residues. Germline CDR1 is SGHTA and CDR2 is FQGNSA. The chain's CDR3 is CASSFYHSGTYNEQFF. Here the CDR3 DNA reads TGTGCCAGCAGCTTTTACCATAGCGGGACCTACAATGAGCAGTTCTTC.

This sequence joins TRBV7-8 and TRBJ1-6, with 8 bases that match TRBD1. The germline gives CDR1 SGHVS, CDR2 FQNEAQ. The CDR3 is 17 amino acids. Losses at the gene ends were 5 bases for V and 6 bases for J; bases not matched to a gene: 12. CDR3 amino acids: CASSPRGGQGANSPLHF. DNA for the CDR3: TGTGCCAGCAGCCCCCGGGGCGGACAGGGCGCTAATTCACCCCTCCACTTT. The full variable domain, its missing parts supplied by reference TRBV7-8 and TRBJ1-6, is GAGVSQSPRYKVAKRGQDVALRCDPISGHVSLFWYQQALGQGPEFLTYFQNEAQLDKSGLPSDRFFAERPEGSVSTLKIQRTQQEDSAVYLCASSPRGGQGANSPLHFGNGTRLTVT.